One sample yielded the 20 T cell receptor beta chains listed below, sequenced in a study of post-analysis software for immune sequencing data. General observations from the study: When patients were compared with controls, a handful of TRBV segments were more frequent, TRBV5-6, TRBV5-1 and TRBV20-1 among them.

TCR beta libraries were prepared from cDNA with unique molecular identifiers. TCRdb passed the PCR reads through MiXCR, listing each CDR3 protein once. Counted here are hundreds of thousands of distinct CDR3 sequences, 44% occurring once; the ten biggest clones make up 1.5% to 2%. These receptors' antigens are unknown. Specimen: blood. These receptors all come from a girl aged 5-17 years with multiple sclerosis.

The chain recombines TRBV5-1 with TRBJ2-5; D remains ambiguous. The DNA end is more similar to TRBJ2-7, so the J call may be wrong. Germline-derived CDR1 and CDR2 are SGHRS and YFSETQ. CDR3 length equals 13 residues. The CDR3, as DNA: TGCGCCAGCAGCTTGCTTTCCGCCTACGAGCAGTACTTC. Its translation is CASSLLSAYEQYF.

The genes are TRBV29-1 and TRBJ2-3, with 7 bases aligning to TRBD2. J lost 2 bases, V lost 7 bases, and 6 bases had no gene match. The CDR3 runs 13 residues. Germline V gene data show CDR1 as SQVTM and CDR2 as ANQGSEA. The CDR3 is CSAAGQFTDTQYF. Written as DNA, the CDR3 is TGCAGCGCAGCGGGGCAATTCACAGATACGCAGTATTTT.

J is TRBJ2-7 and V is TRBV20-1, with 10 bases aligning to TRBD2. This CDR3 comprises 16 residues. Germline V gene lookup returns CDR1 DFQATT and CDR2 SNEGSKA (reference sequence). The V segment lost 4 bases and the J segment 2 bases; nucleotides outside the gene matches: 11. The CDR3 nucleotides read TGCAGTGCTAAGACCTCCGGGACTAGCGATCCCTACGAGCAGTACTTC. Encoded protein: CSAKTSGTSDPYEQYF.

The V call is TRBV20-1, the J call TRBJ2-7; D remains unclear. The CDR3 loop spans 12 amino acids. Trimming took 3 bases from V and 0 from J, leaving 6 bases between them. In germline, CDR1 is DFQATT, CDR2 SNEGSKA (reference sequence). CDR3 sequence reads: CSASQASYEQYF. The CDR3 nucleotides read TGCAGTGCTAGCCAGGCCTCCTACGAGCAGTACTTC.

The table lists this clonotype with a few counts. This chain links TRBV11-3 with TRBJ2-5; 14 bases align to TRBD2. The CDR3 loop spans 13 amino acids. Trimming took 5 bases from V and 13 from J; bases not matched to a gene: 6. Germline V lookup: CDR1 SGHNT, CDR2 YENEEA. The CDR3 nucleotides are TGTGCCAGCAGCCCGGGACTAGCGGGAGATGGGTACTTC. Protein sequence: CASSPGLAGDGYF.

The chain has TRBV9 and TRBJ2-3; tentative D call: TRBD1 (6 bases). Trimming removed 4 bases at V and 2 bases at J, with 11 bases between. The CDR3 extends over 14 amino acids. Germline V gene sequence: CDR1 SGDLS, CDR2 YYNGEE. The CDR3 DNA is TGTGCCAGCAGCCTCCGGACAGCCACAGATACGCAGTATTTT. Translation: CASSLRTATDTQYF.

The chain employs TRBV4-1 and TRBJ2-3; no definite D call. Germline CDR1 reads MGHRA; CDR2 reads YSYEKL. V gave up 6 bases and J gave up 0 bases, with 25 bases separating them. The CDR3 runs 19 residues. This chain's CDR3 is CASRGIGTRMKTSTDTQYF. CDR3 nucleotides: TGCGCCAGCAGAGGGATAGGCACCCGGATGAAGACTAGCACAGATACGCAGTATTTT.

This chain joins TRBV20-1 and TRBJ1-6; no clear D gene. From germline, CDR1 is DFQATT and CDR2 SNEGSKA (reference sequence). The CDR3 runs to 13 residues. Deletions cut 3 bases from V and 6 bases from J, with 9 bases between. The CDR3 DNA sequence: TGCAGTGCTAGCCGGGGTACTAATTCACCCCTCCACTTT. Its protein product is CSASRGTNSPLHF.

This clonotype was seen a single time. The chain employs TRBV5-1 and TRBJ2-4; 9 bases match TRBD1. Trimming cost V 3 bases and J 7 bases; bases outside gene matches: 8. The CDR3 has 15 amino acids. CDR1 SGHRS and CDR2 YFSETQ come from the germline V gene. CDR3: CASSSSPGTGNIQYF. As DNA, the CDR3 is TGCGCCAGCAGCTCGAGTCCCGGGACAGGGAACATTCAGTACTTC.

The genes are TRBV11-2 and TRBJ2-1; D remains ambiguous. The ends were cut back, 0 bases at V and 7 bases at J, with 7 bases in the middle. Germline V gene lookup returns CDR1 SGHAT and CDR2 FQNNGV. The CDR3 contains 13 residues. The CDR3 spells CASSLEYSNEQFF. The DNA of the CDR3 is TGTGCCAGCAGCTTAGAGTATAGTAATGAGCAGTTCTTC.

This CDR3 reads CASSPTSGSINEQFF. The CDR3 region has the DNA TGTGCCAGCAGTCCAACTAGCGGGAGTATCAATGAGCAGTTCTTC. The chain employs TRBV6-5 and TRBJ2-1, with 11 bases aligning to TRBD2. The CDR3 is made up of 15 amino acids. V was clipped by 5 bases and J by 6 bases; unmatched bases: 6. Germline-derived CDR1 and CDR2 are MNHEY and SVGAGI.

Of note for this clonotype: As the CDR3 is not closed by the conserved phenylalanine or tryptophan, this likely results from a read error. The DNA is omitted, as the CDR3 cannot be located on it reliably, and the CDR3 follows TCRdb's listing. The CDR3 spells CASSFQGSKGYTFGS. The chain carries TRBV27 and TRBJ2-5; the table names TRBD1, a call not compared with the DNA. CDR1 is MNHEY, CDR2 SMNVEV, per germline (reference sequence). The CDR3 spans 15 amino acids, including both terminal residues.

The table lists this clonotype with a count of one. V is TRBV20-1 and J is TRBJ2-3; 13 bases are a match to TRBD2. The V gene end was trimmed by 6 bases and the J gene end by 1 base; junction bases not matched to a gene: 10. Germline V gene data show CDR1 as DFQATT and CDR2 as SNEGSKA (reference sequence). This CDR3 has 17 residues. The CDR3: CSAGGPGTSGGTDTQYF. CDR3 nucleotides: TGCAGTGCGGGGGGCCCCGGGACTAGCGGGGGCACAGATACGCAGTATTTT.

The chain has TRBV19 and TRBJ2-7; D is ambiguous. CDR3 length equals 13 residues. Germline assignment: CDR1 LNHDA and CDR2 SQIVND (reference sequence). V was trimmed by 5 bases and J by 1 base, leaving 9 bases between them. CDR3 in amino acids: CASSFTRSYEQYF. CDR3 nucleotide sequence: TGTGCCAGTAGTTTTACCAGATCCTACGAGCAGTACTTC.

V gene TRBV9 combines with J gene TRBJ2-3; D may correspond to TRBD1 or TRBD2 (5 bases each). Germline CDR1 and CDR2: SGDLS and YYNGEE. This CDR3 has 15 residues. Trimming took 4 bases from V and 1 from J, leaving 13 bases between them. The CDR3 here is CASSLPRDRTDTQYF. DNA for the CDR3: TGTGCCAGCAGCCTCCCCCGGGACCGCACAGATACGCAGTATTTT.

The table lists this clonotype with a few counts. This chain links TRBV20-1 with TRBJ2-1; 10 bases are shared with TRBD1. The CDR3 has 15 amino acids. Germline loops: CDR1 DFQATT, CDR2 SNEGSKA (reference sequence). The J segment lost 7 bases and the V segment lost 6 bases, leaving 12 bases of the junction unmatched. The CDR3 is CSASRDRGLDNEQFF. The DNA of the CDR3 is TGCAGTGCCAGTCGTGACAGGGGGCTGGATAATGAGCAGTTCTTC.

The chain uses TRBV7-3 and TRBJ2-4; the D gene is possibly TRBD1 (6 bases). The end of the DNA aligns better with TRBJ2-5, so the J call may be wrong. The CDR3 runs to 16 residues. Germline V gene lookup returns CDR1 SGHTA and CDR2 FQGTGA. The CDR3 loop is CASSSRPGHSQETQYF. The CDR3 bases are TGTGCCAGCAGCTCCCGTCCGGGACACTCCCAAGAGACCCAGTACTTC.

This chain uses TRBV12-3 or TRBV12-4 with TRBJ1-1; D may be TRBD1 (5 bases). The V and J ends lost 6 bases and 8 bases respectively, with 13 bases between them. The CDR3 totals 12 residues. The CDR3 region has the DNA TGTGCCAGCAGCAGGGACTGGAGCGAAGCTTTCTTT. This codes for CASSRDWSEAFF.

V gene TRBV6-5 combines with J gene TRBJ2-4, with a tentative D call TRBD1 (6 bases). Matching the DNA end better, TRBJ2-7 makes the J call doubtful. This CDR3 has 15 residues. Germline CDR1 is MNHEY and CDR2 is SVGAGI. CDR3 coding DNA: TGTGCCAGCACCACCCTAACAGGGTCAGTTTACGAGCAGTACTTC. It yields the protein CASTTLTGSVYEQYF.

The table lists this clonotype with a few counts. V is TRBV28 and J is TRBJ2-1, with 9 bases identical to TRBD2. Germline lookup yields CDR1 MDHEN and CDR2 SYDVKM. CDR3 length equals 13 residues. J was trimmed by 2 bases and V by 7 bases; bases with no gene match: 0. The CDR3 DNA is TGTGCCAGCACTAGCGGGACCTACAATGAGCAGTTCTTC. Residues: CASTSGTYNEQFF.